This T cell receptor (beta chain) comes out of a study of cytotoxic CD8 clonotypes in ibrutinib-treated CLL. General study findings and limits: Clonality grew at ibrutinib response; at progression, it decreased back toward baseline.

TCRdb's copy holds only in-frame clones and misses some; the assay was immunoSEQ multiplex PCR. The data contain roughly 97,000 clones, almost 80% of them singletons. The CDR3 runs 14 residues. Germline CDR1 MNHEY, CDR2 SVGAGI. The trim removed 6 bases at V and 4 bases at J, leaving 6 bases unmatched. This clone was detected only a few times. Antigen unknown. This receptor was taken from a human donor with chronic lymphocytic leukemia. This sequence joins TRBV6-5 and TRBJ1-1; 9 bases line up with TRBD1. Here the sequenced sample was PBMCs, taken after 12 months of ibrutinib treatment. The DNA for the CDR3 is TGTGCCAGCAGGGGGACAGGGAAGGGCACTGAAGCTTTCTTT. As protein: CASRGTGKGTEAFF.